This T cell receptor beta chain emerged from a study of CD8 T cells in Susac syndrome. The CDR3 is made up of 15 amino acids. Unmatched junction bases numbered 11, after V lost 3 bases and J lost 4 bases. Germline V gene lookup returns CDR1 DFQATT and CDR2 SNEGSKA (reference sequence). CD8+ and CD4+ T cells circulating in blood were sequenced for TCR beta. The study's findings and limits: The authors acknowledged that the study's TCR sequencing and HLA analysis involved relatively few individuals.

In regard to this clonotype: The antigen remains unidentified.

RNA totalling about 0.45 to 1 ug underwent reverse transcription with random hexamers. The TCR beta CDR3 was amplified by immunoSEQ multiplex PCR across 54 Vbeta, 13 Jbeta. TCRdb re-analysed the immunoSEQ multiplex PCR reads in MiXCR, keeping a single row per CDR3 protein. This table has tens of thousands of distinct CDR3 sequences, over 90% appearing once. The receptor comes from a human donor in good health. The chain combines TRBV20-1 with TRBJ2-7; 8 nucleotides line up with TRBD1. The sequencing sample was made of CD8+ T cells from PBMCs. The DNA for the CDR3 is TGCAGTGCTAGGCCCGGGACAGGTCTGGGGTACGAGCAGTACGTC. It is translated as CSARPGTGLGYEQYV.